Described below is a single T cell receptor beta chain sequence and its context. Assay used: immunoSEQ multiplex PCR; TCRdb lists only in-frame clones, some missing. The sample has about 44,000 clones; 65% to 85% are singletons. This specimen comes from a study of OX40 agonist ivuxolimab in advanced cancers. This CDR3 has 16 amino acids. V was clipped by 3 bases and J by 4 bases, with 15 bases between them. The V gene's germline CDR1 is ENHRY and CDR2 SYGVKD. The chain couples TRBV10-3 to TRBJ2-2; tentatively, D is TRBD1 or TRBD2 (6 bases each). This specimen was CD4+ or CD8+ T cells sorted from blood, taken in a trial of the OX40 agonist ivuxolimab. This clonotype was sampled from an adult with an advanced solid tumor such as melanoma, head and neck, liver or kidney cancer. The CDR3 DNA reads TGTGCCATCAGTGATGGGGGGCTTAGGGGCACCGGGGAGCTGTTTTTT. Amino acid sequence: CAISDGGLRGTGELFF.